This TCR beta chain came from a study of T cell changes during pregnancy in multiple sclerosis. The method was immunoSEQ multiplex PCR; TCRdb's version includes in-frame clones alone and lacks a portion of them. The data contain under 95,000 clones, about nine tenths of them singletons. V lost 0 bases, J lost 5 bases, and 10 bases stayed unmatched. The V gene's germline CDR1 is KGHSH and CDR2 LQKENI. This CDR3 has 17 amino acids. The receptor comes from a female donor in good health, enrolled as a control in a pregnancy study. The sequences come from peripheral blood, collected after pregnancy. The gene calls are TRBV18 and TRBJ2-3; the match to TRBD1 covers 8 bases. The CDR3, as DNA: TGTGCCAGCTCACCACCGGGGACAGGCGCCGGGGGAGATACGCAGTATTTT. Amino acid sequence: CASSPPGTGAGGDTQYF.